These 24 T cell receptor beta chains were all obtained from the same sample, sequenced in a study of beta chain features in type 1 diabetes. The authors reverse transcribed all of the isolated RNA, so sequencing captured expressed TCRB transcripts. Using immunoSEQ multiplex PCR, the repertoire was profiled, and TCRdb retains in-frame clones only, with some absent. The sample holds a few hundred thousand clones; around 9.6% are singletons and the top ten take about 0.037%. The sample was naive CD4+ T cells from blood. These receptor sequences come from a woman in her late teens or twenties in good health.

This chain joins TRBV7-9 and TRBJ2-1, with 12 bases aligning to TRBD2. V gave up 5 bases and J gave up 7 bases; unmatched junction bases: 6. Germline V gene data show CDR1 as SEHNR and CDR2 as FQNEAQ (reference sequence). This CDR3 has 15 amino acids. CDR3 residues: CASSPPGTSGNEQFF. CDR3 DNA: TGTGCCAGCAGCCCGCCCGGGACTAGCGGGAATGAGCAGTTCTTC.

This clone was counted between two and nine times. This chain links TRBV7-9 with TRBJ1-5, with TRBD1 matching over 11 bases. The CDR3 is made up of 15 amino acids. With V trimmed by 5 bases and J by 5 bases, 5 bases remained unmatched. Germline CDR1 SEHNR, CDR2 FQNEAQ (reference sequence). The DNA for the CDR3 is TGTGCCAGCAGCACGGGACAGGGGGTCTATCAGCCCCAGCATTTT. It translates to CASSTGQGVYQPQHF. Supplemented by reference TRBV7-9 and TRBJ1-5, the full variable domain reads DTGVSQNPRHKITKRGQNVTFRCDPISEHNRLYWYRQTLGQGPEFLTYFQNEAQLEKSRLLSDRFSAERPKGSFSTLEIQRTEQGDSAMYLCASSTGQGVYQPQHFGDGTRLSIL.

The table lists this clone with a few counts. The chain has TRBV5-1 and TRBJ2-3, with 10 bases fitting TRBD2. CDR3 length: 16 amino acids. With V trimmed by 0 bases and J by 6 bases, 7 bases remained unmatched. Germline values: CDR1 SGHRS, CDR2 YFSETQ. The CDR3 is CASSLDRTSGADTQYF. The CDR3 bases are TGCGCCAGCAGCTTGGATCGTACTAGCGGGGCCGATACGCAGTATTTT.

This clone was counted only a few times. This sequence joins TRBV5-1 and TRBJ1-1, with 7 bases lining up with TRBD1. CDR3 length: 13 residues. The trim removed 2 bases at V and 4 bases at J, leaving 2 bases unmatched. Germline loops: CDR1 SGHRS, CDR2 YFSETQ. The CDR3 here is CASSLNRGTEAFF. The CDR3 DNA sequence: TGCGCCAGCAGCTTAAACAGGGGCACTGAAGCTTTCTTT.

For this clone: The same CDR3 can be traced to other DNA sequences in this sample. The rearrangement uses TRBV6-1 and TRBJ1-1; 8 bases match TRBD1. In germline, CDR1 is MNHNS, CDR2 SASEGT. The CDR3 is made up of 13 amino acids. Trimming took 5 bases from V and 4 from J; bases not matched to a gene: 3. The CDR3 sequence: CASSITGGTEAFF. The CDR3 DNA follows: TGTGCCAGCAGTATTACAGGGGGCACTGAAGCTTTCTTT.

This clone showed up just a few times. This chain joins TRBV30 and TRBJ1-4; 7 bases fit TRBD1. V was pared by 5 bases and J by 5 bases, with 5 bases of the junction left unmatched. Germline lookup yields CDR1 GTSNPN and CDR2 SVGIG (reference sequence). The CDR3 runs to 13 residues. In nucleotides, the CDR3 is TGTGCCTGGGGGTACAGGGGAAATGAAAAACTGTTTTTT. It encodes CAWGYRGNEKLFF.

This chain links TRBV2 with TRBJ1-3; D possibly corresponds to TRBD1 (5 bases). Trimming pared 7 bases from V and 4 bases from J, leaving 20 bases between. This CDR3 is 16 amino acids long. Germline CDR1 SNHLY, CDR2 FYNNEI. The CDR3 bases are TGTGCCAGCACTCCTGAAGCTGGGGCGAACGGAAACACCATATATTTT. Translation gives CASTPEAGANGNTIYF.

This clone was found a few times. CDR3 DNA sequence: TGCAGCGTCACGACAGGGGGTCAGCCCCAGCATTTT. Amino acids: CSVTTGGQPQHF. The gene calls are TRBV29-1 and TRBJ1-5, with 9 positions matching TRBD1. The germline CDR1 and CDR2 sequences are SQVTM and ANQGSEA. CDR3 length: 12 residues. The trim removed 6 bases at V and 6 bases at J, leaving 3 bases unmatched.

The rearrangement uses TRBV5-4 and TRBJ2-6; D may be TRBD1 (6 bases). The CDR3 totals 16 residues. In germline, CDR1 is SGHNT, CDR2 YYREEE (reference sequence). Between the trimmed V and J ends, which lost 2 bases and 2 bases, there was a span of 11 bases. The CDR3 sequence: CASSFSDSTGANVLTF. The CDR3 DNA is TGTGCCAGCAGCTTTTCGGACAGTACTGGGGCCAACGTCCTGACTTTC.

This clone has just a few counts. J is TRBJ1-1 and V is TRBV4-2; a weak D match, TRBD1 (5 bases). CDR3 length equals 15 residues. The V end was cut by 2 bases, the J end by 3 bases, with 13 bases between. The V gene's germline CDR1 is LGHNA and CDR2 YNFKEQ. The CDR3: CASSQRPTGDTEAFF. In DNA, the CDR3 is TGTGCCAGCAGCCAACGACCCACGGGGGACACTGAAGCTTTCTTT.

As for this clone: This same CDR3 is encoded by further DNA sequences in the sample. This chain uses TRBV20-1 with TRBJ2-5; D may be TRBD2 (5 bases). CDR3 length: 10 residues. The germline gives CDR1 DFQATT, CDR2 SNEGSKA (reference sequence). Trimming pared 3 bases from V and 7 bases from J, leaving 6 bases between. The CDR3 region is CSASGGTQYF. The DNA of the CDR3 is TGCAGTGCTAGTGGAGGGACCCAGTACTTC.

This clone has more than one count but fewer than ten. The rearrangement uses TRBV7-9 and TRBJ1-2, with TRBD1 identical over 9 bases. From germline, CDR1 is SEHNR and CDR2 FQNEAQ (reference sequence). Trimming took 5 bases from V and 4 from J; bases not matched to a gene: 2. The CDR3 has 13 amino acids. As DNA, the CDR3 is TGTGCCAGCAGCCTGGACAGGGGCTATGGCTACACCTTC. It specifies CASSLDRGYGYTF.

The gene calls are TRBV30 and TRBJ2-1; TRBD2 matches at 7 bases. The CDR3 length is 13 residues. The germline V gene encodes CDR1 GTSNPN and CDR2 SVGIG (reference sequence). V trimming: 3 bases; J trimming: 4 bases; junction bases outside the gene matches: 3. The CDR3 DNA reads TGTGCCTGGAGGGCTAGCGGATACAATGAGCAGTTCTTC. Protein sequence: CAWRASGYNEQFF.

The chain recombines TRBV4-2 with TRBJ2-7; D is perhaps TRBD1 (6 bases). This CDR3 has 15 residues. CDR1 is LGHNA and CDR2 is YNFKEQ in the germline V gene. The V gene lost 0 bases and the J gene lost 5 bases, with 14 bases spanning the gap. DNA for the CDR3: TGTGCCAGCAGCCAAGATGGCAGGGGCAACGACGAGCAGTACTTC. Translating gives CASSQDGRGNDEQYF.

This clone was counted only a few times. The V and J genes are TRBV11-2 and TRBJ2-2; the match to TRBD1 covers 8 bases. V was pared by 1 base and J by 4 bases, with 2 bases of the junction left unmatched. Germline assignment: CDR1 SGHAT and CDR2 FQNNGV. The CDR3 runs to 15 residues. The CDR3 nucleotides are TGTGCCAGCAGCTTAGGCGACAGGGGCACCGGGGAGCTGTTTTTT. Amino acids: CASSLGDRGTGELFF. The entire variable domain, with the rest obtained from reference TRBV11-2 and TRBJ2-2, is as follows: EAGVAQSPRYKIIEKRQSVAFWCNPISGHATLYWYQQILGQGPKLLIQFQNNGVVDDSQLPKDRFSAERLKGVDSTLKIQPAKLEDSAVYLCASSLGDRGTGELFFGEGSRLTVL.

The chain recombines TRBV19 with TRBJ2-2; D gene uncertain. CDR1 is LNHDA and CDR2 is SQIVND in the germline V gene (reference sequence). This CDR3 contains 14 residues. The V end lost 3 bases, the J end lost 2 bases, and 7 bases lay between the germline ends. The CDR3 spells CASSISRNTGELFF. In nucleotides, the CDR3 is TGTGCCAGTAGTATTTCTAGAAACACCGGGGAGCTGTTTTTT.

There are a few counts of this clone. The chain uses TRBV6-5 and TRBJ2-3; no clear D gene. The CDR3 length is 11 residues. The V gene's germline CDR1 is MNHEY and CDR2 SVGAGI. Trimming left V 6 bases short and J 4 bases short, with 5 bases between. DNA of the CDR3: TGTGCCAGCAGACATTCAGATACGCAGTATTTT. Its protein is CASRHSDTQYF.

This clone was detected a few times. Without the conserved terminal phenylalanine or tryptophan, this CDR3 likely stems from a read error. The limits of the CDR3 on the DNA are not certain, so only TCRdb's listed CDR3 is given. This chain links TRBV20-1 with TRBJ2-7; the table's D call TRBD2 went unverified against the DNA. Germline V gene sequence: CDR1 DFQATT, CDR2 SNEGSKA (reference sequence). The CDR3 length is 11 residues, termini included. Here the CDR3 reads CSARAVERTYL.

This clone has more than one count but fewer than ten. V usage is TRBV6-6 and J usage is TRBJ1-5; no reliable D call. The CDR3 contains 14 residues. CDR1 and CDR2 (germline): MNHNY, SVGAGI (reference sequence). The V end was cut by 2 bases, the J end by 6 bases, with 11 bases between. DNA for the CDR3: TGTGCCAGCAGTTACCTGGCAGTCACTCAGCCCCAGCATTTT. Translated, it gives CASSYLAVTQPQHF.

This clone was detected a few times. This chain joins TRBV12-5 and TRBJ2-1; the D gene is possibly TRBD2 (6 bases). V gave up 0 bases and J gave up 0 bases, with 9 bases separating them. Germline lookup yields CDR1 LGHNT and CDR2 FRNRAP. The CDR3 spans 16 residues. CDR3 coding DNA: TGTGCTAGTGGTTTGGTACTGGAGGGCTCCTACAATGAGCAGTTCTTC. It is translated as CASGLVLEGSYNEQFF.

This clone has only a few counts. The chain has TRBV7-2 and TRBJ2-1, with TRBD2 matching 8 bases. CDR1 is SGHTA, CDR2 FQGNSA, per germline. The trim removed 3 bases at V and 4 bases at J, leaving 14 bases unmatched. CDR3 size: 18 residues. The CDR3 is CASSLGIEAGVLYNEQFF. In DNA, the CDR3 is TGTGCCAGCAGCTTGGGCATCGAAGCGGGGGTGCTATACAATGAGCAGTTCTTC.

This clone was seen only a few times. The rearrangement links TRBV29-1 to TRBJ1-2; no definite D call. The CDR3 totals 13 residues. Looked up from germline, CDR1 is SQVTM and CDR2 is ANQGSEA. The V end was cut by 4 bases, the J end by 11 bases, with 20 bases between. The CDR3: CSVGQPLTIRYTF. The CDR3 coding sequence is TGCAGCGTTGGCCAGCCTTTGACTATTAGGTACACCTTC.

V is TRBV2 and J is TRBJ2-7; no reliable D call. The CDR3 contains 11 residues. Per the germline V gene, CDR1 is SNHLY and CDR2 is FYNNEI. Trimming took 3 bases from V and 3 from J, leaving 3 bases between them. The CDR3 DNA sequence: TGTGCCAGCAGTGAGTACTACGAGCAGTACTTC. This translates into CASSEYYEQYF.

The gene calls are TRBV7-6 and TRBJ2-5, with TRBD2 identical over 16 bases. There are 16 residues in the CDR3. V shed 4 bases and J 4 bases; nucleotides not matched to a gene: 3. The germline gives CDR1 SGHVS, CDR2 FNYEAQ. The CDR3 region has the DNA TGTGCCAGCAGCTCTGGGACTAGCGGGAGGGGAGAGACCCAGTACTTC. Translation: CASSSGTSGRGETQYF. Complete variable domain (other parts from reference TRBV7-6 and TRBJ2-5): GAGVSQSPRYKVTKRGQDVALRCDPISGHVSLYWYRQALGQGPEFLTYFNYEAQQDKSGLPNDRFSAERPEGSISTLTIQRTEQRDSAMYRCASSSGTSGRGETQYFGPGTRLLVL.